A single sample is the source of the 17 T cell receptor beta chains below, sequenced in a study of lymphopenia after photon versus proton radiotherapy (dated by TCRdb to about 2019). Receptors were amplified or captured by the immunoSEQ multiplex PCR assay. Imported from immuneACCESS, the table was reduced by TCRdb to in-frame sequences with V and J called. These copies leave out some clones; in studies compared against another copy, an unresolved V gene accounts for under half, and the cause of the remainder is not known. Counted in this sample were around 42,000 clones; over 75% of them appeared once. The ten largest clonotypes hold over 2% of the sample. The specimen comprised peripheral blood, sampled from a patient treated with photon-based radiotherapy. The receptors shown here come from a man in his forties with gastric cancer.

This sequence joins TRBV19 and TRBJ2-7, with 10 nucleotides matching TRBD2. Germline CDR1 reads LNHDA; CDR2 reads SQIVND (reference sequence). The length of the CDR3 is 17 residues. V trimming: 5 bases; J trimming: 3 bases; junction bases outside the gene matches: 13. The CDR3 nucleotides are TGTGCCAGTAGTCCACATTCGGCTAGCGGGGGTCGCTACGAGCAGTACTTC. This gives the protein CASSPHSASGGRYEQYF.

CDR3 amino acids: CASSQDRAGDSPLHF. The CDR3 coding sequence is TGCGCCAGCAGCCAAGATCGGGCAGGGGATTCACCCCTCCACTTT. The chain has TRBV4-1 and TRBJ1-6; D is possibly TRBD1 (6 bases). CDR3 length: 15 residues. V lost 0 bases and J 8 bases, leaving 11 bases between the germline ends. CDR1 is MGHRA, CDR2 YSYEKL, per germline.

V is TRBV5-4 and J is TRBJ2-7, with D maybe TRBD1 (6 bases). This CDR3 has 15 amino acids. V dropped 4 bases and J dropped 0 bases, with 14 bases sitting between them. Germline V gene data show CDR1 as SGHNT and CDR2 as YYREEE (reference sequence). The CDR3 reads CASSTRTDSSYEQYF. The CDR3 DNA reads as TGTGCCAGCAGCACGAGGACGGACAGCTCCTACGAGCAGTACTTC.

This chain joins TRBV5-5 and TRBJ1-4; 7 nucleotides agree with TRBD1. CDR3 length: 17 residues. V was pared by 2 bases and J by 8 bases, with 15 bases of the junction left unmatched. The germline gives CDR1 SGHKS, CDR2 YYEKEE (reference sequence). The CDR3 DNA is TGTGCCAGCAGCTTTGGGTTCCCCACAGGGGTTTCAGAAAAACTGTTTTTT. This translates into CASSFGFPTGVSEKLFF.

The CDR3 coding sequence is TGTGCCAGCAGGGAAAGCGGGGGGGCCACAGGAGAGACCCAGTACTTC. The encoded protein is CASRESGGATGETQYF. The chain recombines TRBV4-2 with TRBJ2-5, with 10 bases aligning to TRBD2. With 6 bases clipped from V and 4 bases from J, the junction kept 11 bases outside the gene matches. The CDR3 loop spans 16 amino acids. CDR1 is LGHNA and CDR2 is YNFKEQ in the germline V gene.

The V gene is TRBV5-4, the J gene TRBJ2-7; D uncertain. The germline CDR1 and CDR2 sequences are SGHNT and YYREEE (reference sequence). The CDR3 runs 12 residues. V was cut by 4 bases and J by 3 bases, with 8 bases left in between. CDR3 in amino acids: CASSLGNYEQYF. DNA of the CDR3: TGTGCCAGCAGCCTCGGCAACTACGAGCAGTACTTC.

To note about this clone: Other DNA sequences in this specimen translate into the identical CDR3. The J gene is TRBJ2-7, the V gene TRBV7-2; the D call may be TRBD1 or TRBD2 (6 bases each). V lost 1 base and J lost 0, with 7 bases in between. The CDR3 length is 14 residues. Germline V gene data show CDR1 as SGHTA and CDR2 as FQGNSA. The CDR3 loop is CASSLEGGSYEQYF. In DNA form, the CDR3 reads TGTGCCAGCAGCTTAGAGGGGGGCTCCTACGAGCAGTACTTC.

This chain connects TRBV11-1 to TRBJ1-2; D might be TRBD1 (6 bases). Trimming took 5 bases from V and 2 from J, leaving 15 bases between them. CDR1 is SGHAT, CDR2 FQDESV, per germline (reference sequence). The CDR3 contains 15 residues. Here the CDR3 DNA reads TGTGCCAGCAGCGCCAGGGGACGGACCAACTATGGCTACACCTTC. The encoded protein is CASSARGRTNYGYTF. Combining the CDR3 with reference TRBV11-1 and TRBJ1-2 gives the whole variable domain EAEVAQSPRYKITEKSQAVAFWCDPISGHATLYWYRQILGQGPELLVQFQDESVVDDSQLPKDRFSAERLKGVDSTLKIQPAELGDSAMYLCASSARGRTNYGYTFGSGTRLTVV.

The chain employs TRBV29-1 and TRBJ1-1; D is uncertain. Per germline, CDR1 SQVTM and CDR2 ANQGSEA. V was trimmed by 7 bases and J by 3 bases, leaving 9 bases between them. The CDR3 totals 11 residues. CDR3 in amino acids: CSGFMDTEAFF. As DNA, the CDR3 is TGCAGCGGGTTCATGGACACTGAAGCTTTCTTT.

This sequence joins TRBV4-1 and TRBJ1-3; possibly TRBD1 for D (5 bases). V shed 4 bases and J shed 0 bases, with 10 bases lying between them. The germline CDR1 and CDR2 sequences are MGHRA and YSYEKL. The CDR3 totals 15 residues. CDR3 loop: CASSPRDFSGNTIYF. Here the CDR3 DNA reads TGCGCCAGCAGCCCTCGGGACTTCTCTGGAAACACCATATATTTT.

The V call is TRBV6-1, the J call TRBJ2-2; a weak D match, TRBD2 (5 bases). The CDR3 sequence is 16 residues long. Trimming took 2 bases from V and 0 from J, leaving 10 bases between them. Germline lookup yields CDR1 MNHNS and CDR2 SASEGT. The CDR3 nucleotides are TGTGCCAGCAGTGAATTCCGGGGTACGAACACCGGGGAGCTGTTTTTT. Its translation is CASSEFRGTNTGELFF.

The chain couples TRBV11-2 to TRBJ2-3, with TRBD1 as a possible D gene (6 bases). V was trimmed by 5 bases and J by 4 bases, leaving 13 bases between them. This CDR3 is built from 14 residues. CDR1 SGHAT and CDR2 FQNNGV come from the germline V gene. The CDR3 DNA follows: TGTGCCAGCAGCCCAGGGACACAGGCAGATACGCAGTATTTT. Translation: CASSPGTQADTQYF.

The J gene is TRBJ2-2, the V gene TRBV4-1; D is ambiguous. CDR1 is MGHRA, CDR2 YSYEKL, per germline. The CDR3 loop spans 12 amino acids. The germline V and J ends were trimmed by 1 base and 6 bases, with 3 bases remaining between them. CDR3: CASSQVPGELFF. In DNA form, the CDR3 reads TGCGCCAGCAGCCAAGTCCCCGGGGAGCTGTTTTTT.

The V call is TRBV30, the J call TRBJ2-3; D is possibly TRBD1 or TRBD2 (6 bases each). CDR3 size: 14 residues. CDR1 and CDR2 (germline): GTSNPN, SVGIG (reference sequence). V shed 0 bases and J shed 7 bases, with 14 bases lying between them. The CDR3 nucleotides are TGTGCCTGGAGTGTACAGGGCGGGGCTAATACGCAGTATTTT. Translating it yields CAWSVQGGANTQYF.

V usage is TRBV7-2 and J usage is TRBJ1-4; TRBD1 might be the D (5 bases). The V end lost 5 bases, the J end lost 8 bases, and 21 bases lay between the germline ends. Looked up from germline, CDR1 is SGHTA and CDR2 is FQGNSA. This CDR3 region has 16 residues. CDR3 DNA: TGTGCCAGCAGCCAAGCCCGGCCAGGGCTGGGGGAAAAACTGTTTTTT. Its translation: CASSQARPGLGEKLFF.

Only a few counts were recorded for this clone. V and J are TRBV7-6 and TRBJ1-6; D not resolved. V was pared by 1 base and J by 5 bases, with 9 bases between. The CDR3 contains 15 residues. CDR1 is SGHVS and CDR2 is FNYEAQ in the germline V gene. CDR3: CASSLELKHNSPLHF. As DNA, the CDR3 is TGTGCCAGCAGCTTAGAGCTGAAGCATAATTCACCCCTCCACTTT.

There are a few counts of this clone. The chain uses TRBV2 and TRBJ2-7; possible D gene TRBD2, 5 bases. Germline values: CDR1 SNHLY, CDR2 FYNNEI. This CDR3 spans 13 amino acids. V lost 5 bases and J 0 bases, leaving 8 bases between the germline ends. The CDR3 sequence: CASSPGDSYEQYF. The CDR3 DNA follows: TGTGCCAGCAGTCCCGGGGACTCCTACGAGCAGTACTTC.